These T cell receptor beta chains were read from a single sample in a study of sequential checkpoint blockade in melanoma. The method was immunoSEQ multiplex PCR; TCRdb's version includes in-frame clones alone and lacks a portion of them. The repertoire holds roughly 14,000 clones, with approximately 80% as singletons. The sequencing here drew on CD8+ T cells sorted from blood (inferred from file names), taken from a patient given nivolumab and ipilimumab in sequence. The receptors shown here come from a human donor with melanoma. Both conserved end residues are trimmed from each CDR3. Each record gives: V gene, D gene, CDR3 protein. The D gene is left open where the match is weak.

TRBV28 | - | ASSGDQGFNEKLF
TRBV30 | TRBD1 | AWSVTRGSYEQY
TRBV7-9 | - | ASSLAGGAYSTDTQY
TRBV27 | TRBD2 | ASSPGLAGNEQF
TRBV28 | - | ASSFTELVPYEQY
TRBV4-3 | TRBD1 | ASSQGPGQGRGEKLF
TRBV27 | TRBD2 | ASSPRTSGYSYNEQF
TRBV6-5 | - | ASHSPPYQPQH
TRBV15 | - | ATSRDSSYEQY
TRBV15 | - | ATSRDNREIADTQY
TRBV10-1 | TRBD1 | ASSGDRGFNEQF
TRBV19 | - | ASSGGAGAF
TRBV6-5 | - | ASSYGRGSSPLH
TRBV28 | TRBD2 | ASSFPRAGGRSYEQY
TRBV27 | TRBD2 | ASSFQREYNEQF
TRBV2 | - | ASIGGQQY
TRBV4-2 | TRBD1 | ASGLTGGRDEQY
TRBV6-4 | - | ASSDGPPDNEQF
TRBV10-3 | - | AISEALYEQY
TRBV5-4 | TRBD1 | ASSFGTGTYEQY
TRBV7-9 | TRBD1 | ASSLDRGAHYEQY
TRBV18 | - | ASFDSANTGELF
TRBV27 | - | ASSFDPRRDTIY
TRBV30 | TRBD2 | AWTPASGVRS
TRBV7-9 | - | ASSPSGQPQH
TRBV9 | TRBD1 | ASSAPIGQGSGNTEAF
TRBV7-9 | TRBD1 | ASSLEDRIYGYT
TRBV6-4 | - | ASSAADGYNEQF
TRBV10-3 | TRBD2 | AIKPGGSGELF
TRBV30 | - | AWSVRRAGTGELF
TRBV5-8 | - | ASSLGLLQTSGGNQPQH
TRBV19 | TRBD1 | ASSTGTGPNEQF
TRBV4-1 | - | ASSQGGQFNSPLH
TRBV6-1 | - | ASTPGVAKNIQY
TRBV19 | - | ASSYTNYNEQF
TRBV7-2 | TRBD1 | ASSFNQGAYNEQF
TRBV9 | - | ASSVVGGADTQY
TRBV7-2 | - | ASSTEFYDEQY
TRBV7-9 | TRBD1 | ASSRTAGGGYEQY
TRBV2 | TRBD1 | ASSAGTGAYEQY
TRBV27 | TRBD1 | ASSSGTGGAEQY
TRBV4-2 | TRBD2 | ASSEVGYGGGPNTGELF
TRBV15 | TRBD2 | ATSRVAGGGADTQY
TRBV13 | - | ASSQVGAQETQY
TRBV2 | TRBD1 | ASSRDRVGSPLH
TRBV7-6 | - | ASTTGTGELF
TRBV7-2 | - | ASSLTLVSGNEQF
TRBV7-6 | - | ASSEGHGNTEAF
TRBV9 | - | ASSHYKATFPYEQY
TRBV13 | - | ASSLGRDWGTEAF